The clone carrying this T cell receptor beta chain appeared many times. Antigen unknown. Both previously described methods and listed TCR primers were employed to make bulk TCR libraries. Using its own MiXCR run on the PCR reads, TCRdb lists one record per CDR3 protein. The sample includes about 320,000 distinct CDR3 sequences, roughly a quarter of them seen just once. This specimen belongs to a study of molecular identifiers for immune sequencing clone quantification. From around 20,000 to 1,000,000 sorted cells, naive CD8 libraries were generated with 10%, 30% or 50% RNA. The trim removed 6 bases at V and 5 bases at J, leaving 7 bases unmatched. The CDR3 runs 14 residues. In germline, CDR1 is SEHNR, CDR2 FQNEAQ (reference sequence). General study findings and limits: Naive cells had under 1% of molecules in clones above 20 RNA copies, effectors over 99%.

Sequences were obtained from naive CD8+ T cells from blood, with Jurkat cell RNA spiked in. Subset given: FACS-sorted CD8+CD4-CCR7+CD45RA+ naive T cells. The TCR originated in a human donor in good health. Some libraries in this study had Jurkat cell RNA spiked in. The chain uses TRBV7-9 and TRBJ2-4; 7 bases agree with TRBD1. For the CDR3, the DNA is TGTGCCAGCAGTTCGTTGACAGGGCAAAACATTCAGTACTTC. It translates to CASSSLTGQNIQYF.